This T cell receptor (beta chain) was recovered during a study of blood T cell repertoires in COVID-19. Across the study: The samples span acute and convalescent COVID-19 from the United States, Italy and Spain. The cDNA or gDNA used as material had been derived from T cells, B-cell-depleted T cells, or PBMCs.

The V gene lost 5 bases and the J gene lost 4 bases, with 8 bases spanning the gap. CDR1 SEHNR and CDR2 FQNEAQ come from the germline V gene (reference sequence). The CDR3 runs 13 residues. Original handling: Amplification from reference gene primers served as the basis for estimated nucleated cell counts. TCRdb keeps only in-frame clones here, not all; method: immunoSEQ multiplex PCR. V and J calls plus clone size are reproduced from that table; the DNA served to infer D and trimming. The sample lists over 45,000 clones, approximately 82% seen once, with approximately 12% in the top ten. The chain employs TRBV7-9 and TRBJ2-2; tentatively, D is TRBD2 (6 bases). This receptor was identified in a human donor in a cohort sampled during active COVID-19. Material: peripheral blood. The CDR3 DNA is TGTGCCAGCAGCCTCGGGGGCACCGGGGAGCTGTTTTTT. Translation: CASSLGGTGELFF. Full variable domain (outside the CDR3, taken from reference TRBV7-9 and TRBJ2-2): DTGVSQNPRHKITKRGQNVTFRCDPISEHNRLYWYRQTLGQGPEFLTYFQNEAQLEKSRLLSDRFSAERPKGSFSTLEIQRTEQGDSAMYLCASSLGGTGELFFGEGSRLTVL.